This entry lists 6 T cell receptor beta chains sequenced from one sample in a study of blood T cells in healthy people across ages. For the second PCR, which ran for 7 to 11 cycles, a sample-barcoded 5' primer and a J-beta primer mix were used. TCRdb passed the 5' RACE reads through MiXCR, listing each CDR3 protein once. The sample has more than 800,000 distinct CDR3 sequences, 40% to 50% seen once. Sequenced input: blood. All receptors derive from a woman aged 55-75 years in good health.

In nucleotides, the CDR3 is TGTGCCAGCAGTTACAGGGGGACCTACGAGCAGTACTTC. It is translated as CASSYRGTYEQYF. The chain combines TRBV6-5 with TRBJ2-7, with TRBD1 as a possible D gene (6 bases). This CDR3 is built from 13 residues. Trimming stripped 2 bases from V and 2 bases from J, with 7 bases between. Germline lookup yields CDR1 MNHEY and CDR2 SVGAGI.

V is TRBV15 and J is TRBJ1-2, with 11 positions matching TRBD1. The length of the CDR3 is 15 residues. Germline CDR1 is LNHNV and CDR2 is YYDKDF (reference sequence). The ends lost 7 bases at V and 2 bases at J; junction bases unmatched: 6. CDR3 sequence reads: CATTEDRGLNYGYTF. CDR3 nucleotides: TGTGCCACCACCGAGGACAGGGGGCTCAACTATGGCTACACCTTC.

This rearrangement joins TRBV12-3 or TRBV12-4 to TRBJ2-5; the D gene is possibly TRBD2 (5 bases). Trimming cost V 6 bases and J 5 bases, with 16 bases left between them. The CDR3 is 14 residues long. Written as DNA, the CDR3 is TGTGCCAGCAGCCAGAGCGGCCGAGGGGAGACCCAGTACTTC. Translation: CASSQSGRGETQYF.

V usage is TRBV29-1 and J usage is TRBJ2-5; no clear D gene. The end of the DNA fits TRBJ2-7 better, so the J call may be wrong. This CDR3 is 13 amino acids long. Germline V gives CDR1 SQVTM, CDR2 ANQGSEA. The CDR3 DNA sequence: TGCAGCGTACAGACGGAGATCAACTACGAGCAGTACTTC. It codes for CSVQTEINYEQYF.

The genes are TRBV30 and TRBJ1-2, with unresolved D. The CDR3 contains 13 residues. CDR1 is GTSNPN, CDR2 SVGIG, per germline (reference sequence). V shed 2 bases and J shed 6 bases, with 13 bases lying between them. As DNA, the CDR3 is TGTGCCTGGAGTCGCCAGATGACGGATGGCTACACCTTC. This gives the protein CAWSRQMTDGYTF.

This clonotype has a single count. The V call is TRBV28, the J call TRBJ2-5, with D perhaps matching TRBD1 (6 bases). The J call is doubtful: the DNA matches TRBJ2-7 better. The germline V gene has CDR1 MDHEN and CDR2 SYDVKM. The CDR3 loop spans 15 amino acids. CDR3 sequence reads: CASSELQGWSYEQYF. CDR3 DNA sequence: TGTGCCAGCAGTGAACTACAGGGTTGGAGCTACGAGCAGTACTTC.